This TCR beta chain emerged from a study of control samples from healthy donors and cancer patients. The table came from immunoSEQ multiplex PCR; TCRdb's copy has only in-frame clones and leaves some out. The sample holds around 120,000 clones, about 94% seen once. Looked up from germline, CDR1 is MNHEY and CDR2 is SVGAGI. The junction had 7 bases not matched to a gene; V was cut back by 6 bases and J by 3 bases. The CDR3 is 15 amino acids. The gene calls are TRBV6-5 and TRBJ1-4, with 7 bases that match TRBD1. The clonotype comes from a man in his thirties or forties in good health. Sequenced material: blood. The CDR3 protein is CASRRGLASNEKLFF. In DNA, the CDR3 is TGTGCCAGCAGGAGGGGGCTAGCCTCTAATGAAAAACTGTTTTTT.